This T cell receptor beta chain was captured by sequencing in a study of CXCR3-negative and CXCR3-positive naive CD8 T cells. Carrying UMI labels, the TRB cDNA libraries were prepared through 5' RACE. TCRdb re-called the 5' RACE reads; every CDR3 protein appears as one record, without DNA. This sample contains around 40,000 distinct CDR3 sequences. The CDR3 is 13 residues long. The germline gives CDR1 SQVTM, CDR2 ANQGSEA. Source material: memory CD8+ T cells from blood. This sequence was found in a human donor in good health. Some clones in this sample may be carry-over from other donors' samples. The chain carries TRBV29-1 and TRBJ2-1; the D gene TCRdb calls, TRBD1, cannot be checked with no DNA. The CDR3 is CSEPGTGGGEQFF.